This TCR beta chain was sequenced during a study of metastatic and nonmetastatic thyroid tumors. The overall study: Comparison of repertoires was carried out across blood and tumor or nodule tissue from malignant and benign thyroid patients. Findings of the study overall: According to reports, the diversity of TCR beta was significantly higher in malignant thyroid tumors than in benign nodules, and this held in both blood and tumor samples.

This CDR3 has 21 amino acids. Germline loops: CDR1 SGHDN, CDR2 FVKESK. After removal of 2 bases from V and 5 bases from J, the junction contained 19 bases not matched to a gene. Turning to this clone: The antigen remains undetermined.

TCRdb re-clonotyped the PCR reads via MiXCR. The table includes about 20,000 clones, about a third detected once. Among the patients, none had received any treatment before thyroid surgery. The sequenced material came from tumor tissue. The origin of this receptor is a female donor with papillary thyroid cancer or a benign thyroid nodule (not recorded which). Some clones in this sample may be carry-over from other donors' samples. V gene TRBV14 combines with J gene TRBJ2-2, with TRBD2 identical over 11 bases. CDR3 DNA: TGTGCCAGCAGCCAAAAGGGGGGCACTAGCGGGAGAGGGTACGGTACCGGGGAGCTGTTTTTT. Its translation is CASSQKGGTSGRGYGTGELFF.